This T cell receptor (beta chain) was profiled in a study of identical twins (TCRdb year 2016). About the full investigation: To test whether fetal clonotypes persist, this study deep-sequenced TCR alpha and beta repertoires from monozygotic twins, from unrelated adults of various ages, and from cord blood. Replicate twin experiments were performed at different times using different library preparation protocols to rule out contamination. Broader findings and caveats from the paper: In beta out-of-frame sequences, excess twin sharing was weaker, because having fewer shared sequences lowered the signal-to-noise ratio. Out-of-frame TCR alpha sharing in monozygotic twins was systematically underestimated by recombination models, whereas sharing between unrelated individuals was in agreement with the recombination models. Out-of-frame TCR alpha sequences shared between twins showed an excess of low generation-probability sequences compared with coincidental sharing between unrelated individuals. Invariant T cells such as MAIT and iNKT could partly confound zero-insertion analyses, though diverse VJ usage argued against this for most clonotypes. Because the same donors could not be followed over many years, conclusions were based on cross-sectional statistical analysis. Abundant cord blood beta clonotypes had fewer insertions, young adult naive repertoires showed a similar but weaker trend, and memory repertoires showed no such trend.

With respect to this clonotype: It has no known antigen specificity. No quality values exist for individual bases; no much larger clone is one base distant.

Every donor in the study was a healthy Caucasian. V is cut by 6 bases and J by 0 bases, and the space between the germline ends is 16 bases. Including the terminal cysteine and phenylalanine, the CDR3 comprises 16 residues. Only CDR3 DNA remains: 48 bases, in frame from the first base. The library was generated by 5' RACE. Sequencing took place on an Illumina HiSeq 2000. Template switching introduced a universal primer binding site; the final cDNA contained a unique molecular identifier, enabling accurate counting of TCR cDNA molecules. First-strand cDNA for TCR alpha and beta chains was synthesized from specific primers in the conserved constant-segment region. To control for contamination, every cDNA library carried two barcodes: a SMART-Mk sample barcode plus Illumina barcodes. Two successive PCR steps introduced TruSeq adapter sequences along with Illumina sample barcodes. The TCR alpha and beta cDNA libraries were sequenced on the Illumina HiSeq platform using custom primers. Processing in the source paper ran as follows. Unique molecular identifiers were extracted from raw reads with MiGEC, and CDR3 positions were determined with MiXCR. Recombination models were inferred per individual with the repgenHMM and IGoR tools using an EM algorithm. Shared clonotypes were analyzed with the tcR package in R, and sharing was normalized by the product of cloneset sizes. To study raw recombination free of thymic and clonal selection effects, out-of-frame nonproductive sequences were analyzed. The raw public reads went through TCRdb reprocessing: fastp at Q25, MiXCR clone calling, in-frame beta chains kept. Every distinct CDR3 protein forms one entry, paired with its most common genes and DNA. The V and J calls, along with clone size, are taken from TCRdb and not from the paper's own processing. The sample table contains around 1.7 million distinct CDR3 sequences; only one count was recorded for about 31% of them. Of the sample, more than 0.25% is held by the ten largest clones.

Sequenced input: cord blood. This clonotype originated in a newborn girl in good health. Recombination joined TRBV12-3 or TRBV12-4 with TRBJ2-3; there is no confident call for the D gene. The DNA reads TGTGCCAGCAGCCCCCTGGGCAGCCTCAGCACAGATACGCAGTATTTT. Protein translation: CASSPLGSLSTDTQYF.